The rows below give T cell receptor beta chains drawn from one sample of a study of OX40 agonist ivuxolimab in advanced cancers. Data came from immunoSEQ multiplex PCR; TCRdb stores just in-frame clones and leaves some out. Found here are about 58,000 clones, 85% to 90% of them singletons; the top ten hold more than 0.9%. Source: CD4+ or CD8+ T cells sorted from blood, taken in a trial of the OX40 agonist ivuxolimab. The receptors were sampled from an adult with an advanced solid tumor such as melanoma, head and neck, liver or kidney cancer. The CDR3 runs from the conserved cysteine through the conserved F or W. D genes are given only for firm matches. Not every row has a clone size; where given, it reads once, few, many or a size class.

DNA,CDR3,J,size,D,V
TGTGCCAGCAGCCCCCAAGGTATGGCTGGGGCCAACGTCCTGACTTTC,CASSPQGMAGANVLTF,TRBJ2-6,-,-,TRBV9
TGTGCCAGCAGCGTGGGTCAGCGGGGGGGCACAGATACGCAGTATTTT,CASSVGQRGGTDTQYF,TRBJ2-3,-,TRBD2,TRBV5-5
TGCGCCAGCAGCCCTGGAGGTAGCCAATATACGCAGTATTTT,CASSPGGSQYTQYF,TRBJ2-3,-,-,TRBV4-1
TGCGCCAGCAGCTTGGCCCAGGGGGCAGGCTATGGCTACACCTTC,CASSLAQGAGYGYTF,TRBJ1-2,-,TRBD1,TRBV5-1
TGTGCCAGCAGCTTAGGTTTTAATGAAAAACTGTTTTTT,CASSLGFNEKLFF,TRBJ1-4,-,-,TRBV7-9
TGTGCCAGCAGTTACTCGGGAATGGGCGGCTCGAGGTACTTC,CASSYSGMGGSRYF,TRBJ2-5,-,-,TRBV6-6
-,CASSSSNTGELFF,TRBJ2-2,-,-,TRBV27
TGTGCCACCGACGGCCCCAAAAACACTGAAGCTTTCTTT,CATDGPKNTEAFF,TRBJ1-1,-,-,TRBV10-3
TGTGCCAGCAGGGGCGGACAGGTGTCACTCCGAGAAGCTTTCTTT,CASRGGQVSLREAFF,TRBJ1-1,-,TRBD1,TRBV6-6
TGTGCCACCAGCAGAGAAAGGAGGTACACTGAAGCTTTCTTT,CATSRERRYTEAFF,TRBJ1-1,-,-,TRBV15
TGTGCCAGCAGCTTAGGACAGACCTATGGCTACACCTTC,CASSLGQTYGYTF,TRBJ1-2,-,-,TRBV7-6
TGTGCCACCTCACGGGGGGGCCTCTGGGAGACCCAGTACTTC,CATSRGGLWETQYF,TRBJ2-5,-,TRBD2,TRBV15
TGTGCCAGCAGGGTGACTTCGAACAATTCACCCCTCCACTTT,CASRVTSNNSPLHF,TRBJ1-6,-,-,TRBV27
TGCAGTGCTAGAGGAGGGGGCGAGCAGTACTTC,CSARGGGEQYF,TRBJ2-7,-,-,TRBV20-1
TGTGCCAGCAGTTCACACAGCAGGGGCCTAAGGATGAACACTGAAGCTTTCTTT,CASSSHSRGLRMNTEAFF,TRBJ1-1,-,-,TRBV7-2
TGTGCCAGCAGCTTAGACGGAGACTCGGGTCTGTATTTT,CASSLDGDSGLYF,TRBJ2-3,few,-,TRBV11-2
TGTGCCAGCAGCTTAGGGGAGGGGACAGGGGCAGATACGCAGTATTTT,CASSLGEGTGADTQYF,TRBJ2-3,-,TRBD1,TRBV7-9
TGTGCCAGCACCACCAGACGGGCCTCCTACAATGAGCAGTTCTTC,CASTTRRASYNEQFF,TRBJ2-1,-,-,TRBV4-2
TGTGCCAGCAGCCCCCGAGGGCCTGGAGCTGAAGCTTTCTTT,CASSPRGPGAEAFF,TRBJ1-1,-,-,TRBV7-2
TGTGCCAGCAGCTTAGGGTCCGGGACAGAACTGTTTTTT,CASSLGSGTELFF,TRBJ1-4,-,TRBD1,TRBV7-2
TGCGCCAGCAAGACGGACTCCTACAATGAGCAGTTCTTC,CASKTDSYNEQFF,TRBJ2-1,-,-,TRBV10-2
TGTGCCAGCTCACCACGGGGACAGGAAAAACTGTTTTTT,CASSPRGQEKLFF,TRBJ1-4,-,TRBD1,TRBV18
TGTGCCAGCAGCCCCCGGGGCCTCACTGAAGCTTTCTTT,CASSPRGLTEAFF,TRBJ1-1,once,-,TRBV7-2
TGTGCCAGCAGCTTAGGGTATGCAGATACGCAGTATTTT,CASSLGYADTQYF,TRBJ2-3,-,-,TRBV7-6
TGTGCCAGCAGCCTCCCCTGGAGCACCTACAATGAGCAGTTCTTC,CASSLPWSTYNEQFF,TRBJ2-1,once,-,TRBV5-1
TGTGCCAGCAGCTTACAGGGGGCGGAAAATCAGCCCCAGCATTTT,CASSLQGAENQPQHF,TRBJ1-5,few,TRBD1,TRBV11-2
TGTGCCAGCAGCGGACTAGCGGGGGCGGCCGGGGAGCTGTTTTTT,CASSGLAGAAGELFF,TRBJ2-2,-,TRBD2,TRBV6-1
TGTGCCAGCAGCTTTTACCAGGGGGACATCGGCTACACCTTC,CASSFYQGDIGYTF,TRBJ1-2,-,TRBD1,TRBV5-5
TGTGCCAGCTCACCAGCGGGGGCCGACTATGGCTACACCTTC,CASSPAGADYGYTF,TRBJ1-2,once,-,TRBV18
TGTGCCAGCAGCCAACTAGCGGGGGGCTACGAGCAGTACTTC,CASSQLAGGYEQYF,TRBJ2-7,few,TRBD2,TRBV13
TGTGCCAGCTCCGACCTACAGGGGAGGGCTGAAGCTTTCTTT,CASSDLQGRAEAFF,TRBJ1-1,-,TRBD1,TRBV18
TGTGCCAGCAGCCCTCGGACAGGACCGAACACTGAAGCTTTCTTT,CASSPRTGPNTEAFF,TRBJ1-1,-,TRBD1,TRBV7-6
TGCGCCAGCAGCTTTAGGGGGACAGGGTGGGGCTACACTGAAGCTTTCTTT,CASSFRGTGWGYTEAFF,TRBJ1-1,-,TRBD1,TRBV5-1
TGTGCCAGCTCACTTTTTCCGACCGGGATTGGCACTAATGAAAAACTGTTTTTT,CASSLFPTGIGTNEKLFF,TRBJ1-4,-,-,TRBV18
TGTGCCAGCAGCTTAGCGGGCGCGGGGGGCGCCGGGGAGCTGTTTTTT,CASSLAGAGGAGELFF,TRBJ2-2,-,TRBD2,TRBV7-2
TGTGCCAGCAGCTTGCGTTGGAGGAGGGTCGGCTACACCTTC,CASSLRWRRVGYTF,TRBJ1-2,-,-,TRBV11-3
TGTGCCAGCAGCTTGCTCTCTGGGGCCAACGTCCTGACTTTC,CASSLLSGANVLTF,TRBJ2-6,-,-,TRBV5-8
TGTGCCAGCAGCGAACCGGGACAGGGAGCAACTAATGAAAAACTGTTTTTT,CASSEPGQGATNEKLFF,TRBJ1-4,-,TRBD1,TRBV6-1
TGTGCTAGTGGTTTGGTCCTCTTGGCGGACGAGCAGTACTTC,CASGLVLLADEQYF,TRBJ2-7,-,-,TRBV12-5
TGTGCCAGCAGGACAGCAAAAGGGTCCTACGAGCAGTACTTC,CASRTAKGSYEQYF,TRBJ2-7,-,-,TRBV2
TGCGCCAGCGGGGCGGGAAACACCATATATTTT,CASGAGNTIYF,TRBJ1-3,-,-,TRBV4-1
TGCGCCAGCAGCCAAGATCTTGGGACCATCAACACTGAAGCTTTCTTT,CASSQDLGTINTEAFF,TRBJ1-1,-,-,TRBV4-1
TGCGCCAGCAGCTTGGGACTAGCGGGGAGTATTGAGCAGTTCTTC,CASSLGLAGSIEQFF,TRBJ2-1,-,TRBD2,TRBV5-1
TGTGCCAGCAGCCCCCAGGGGGGGTACACCGGGGAGCTGTTTTTT,CASSPQGGYTGELFF,TRBJ2-2,-,-,TRBV11-2
TGTGCCACCAGCAGATCGACAGTTAGCACAGATACGCAGTATTTT,CATSRSTVSTDTQYF,TRBJ2-3,-,-,TRBV15